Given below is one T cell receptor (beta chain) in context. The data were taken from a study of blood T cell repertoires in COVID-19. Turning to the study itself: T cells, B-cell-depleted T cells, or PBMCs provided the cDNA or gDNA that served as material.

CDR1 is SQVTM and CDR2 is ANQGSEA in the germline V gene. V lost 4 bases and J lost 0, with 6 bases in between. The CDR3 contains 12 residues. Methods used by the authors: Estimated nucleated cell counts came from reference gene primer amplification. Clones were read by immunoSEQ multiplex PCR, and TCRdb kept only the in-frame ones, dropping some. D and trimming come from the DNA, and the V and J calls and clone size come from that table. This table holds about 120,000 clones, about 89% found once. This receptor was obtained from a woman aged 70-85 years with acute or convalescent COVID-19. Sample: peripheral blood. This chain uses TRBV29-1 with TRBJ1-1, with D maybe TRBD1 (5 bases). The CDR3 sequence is CSVGQMNTEAFF. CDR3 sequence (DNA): TGCAGCGTTGGACAGATGAACACTGAAGCTTTCTTT.